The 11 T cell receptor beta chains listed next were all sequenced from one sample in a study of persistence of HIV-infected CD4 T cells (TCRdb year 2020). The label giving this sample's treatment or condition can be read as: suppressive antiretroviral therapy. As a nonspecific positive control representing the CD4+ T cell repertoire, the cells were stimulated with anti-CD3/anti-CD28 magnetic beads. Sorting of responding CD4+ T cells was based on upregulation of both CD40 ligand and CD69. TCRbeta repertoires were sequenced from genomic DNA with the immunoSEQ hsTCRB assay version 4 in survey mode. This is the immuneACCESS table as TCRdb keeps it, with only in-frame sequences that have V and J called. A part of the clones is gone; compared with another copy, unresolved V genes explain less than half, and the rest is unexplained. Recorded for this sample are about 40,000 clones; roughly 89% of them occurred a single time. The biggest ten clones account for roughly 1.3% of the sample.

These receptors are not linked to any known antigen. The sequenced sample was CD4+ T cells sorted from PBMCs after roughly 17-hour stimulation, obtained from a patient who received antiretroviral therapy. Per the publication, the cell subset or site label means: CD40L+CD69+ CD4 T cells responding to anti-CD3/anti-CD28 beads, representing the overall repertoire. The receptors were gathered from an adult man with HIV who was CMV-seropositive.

In DNA, the CDR3 is TGTGCCAGCAGCTTGATGGGGGGCCTTGGTGGGTACGAGCAGTACTTC. Its translation: CASSLMGGLGGYEQYF. The chain combines TRBV5-6 with TRBJ2-7; D assignment may be TRBD1 or TRBD2 (6 bases each). Trimming removed 1 base at V and 4 bases at J, with 18 bases between. The germline gives CDR1 SGHDT, CDR2 YYEEEE. The CDR3 contains 16 residues.

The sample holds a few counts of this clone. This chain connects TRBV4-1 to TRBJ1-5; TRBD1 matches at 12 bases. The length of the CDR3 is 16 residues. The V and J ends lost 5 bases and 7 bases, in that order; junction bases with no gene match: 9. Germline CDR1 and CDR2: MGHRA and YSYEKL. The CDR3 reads CASSARRDRGQQPQHF. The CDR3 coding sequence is TGCGCCAGCAGCGCAAGGCGGGACAGGGGGCAACAGCCCCAGCATTTT.

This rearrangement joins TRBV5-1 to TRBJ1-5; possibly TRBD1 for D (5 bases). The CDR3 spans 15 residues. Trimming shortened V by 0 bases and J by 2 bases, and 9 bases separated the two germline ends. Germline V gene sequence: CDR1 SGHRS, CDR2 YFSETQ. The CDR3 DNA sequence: TGCGCCAGCAGCTTGGACGGACAAGGCAATCAGCCCCAGCATTTT. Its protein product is CASSLDGQGNQPQHF.

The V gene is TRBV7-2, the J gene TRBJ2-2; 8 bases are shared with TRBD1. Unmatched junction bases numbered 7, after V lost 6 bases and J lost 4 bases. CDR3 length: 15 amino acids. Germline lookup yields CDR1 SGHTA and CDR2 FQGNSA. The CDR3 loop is CASRRDRKGTGELFF. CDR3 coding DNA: TGTGCCAGCAGGAGGGACAGGAAGGGCACCGGGGAGCTGTTTTTT.

The chain's CDR3 is CASSQGPPGGNEQFF. In DNA, the CDR3 is TGTGCCAGCAGCCAGGGCCCTCCCGGCGGGAATGAGCAGTTCTTC. This chain joins TRBV5-4 and TRBJ2-1; D is possibly TRBD1 or TRBD2 (5 bases each). Germline V gene lookup returns CDR1 SGHNT and CDR2 YYREEE (reference sequence). V was trimmed by 4 bases and J by 7 bases, leaving 18 bases between them. This CDR3 contains 15 residues.

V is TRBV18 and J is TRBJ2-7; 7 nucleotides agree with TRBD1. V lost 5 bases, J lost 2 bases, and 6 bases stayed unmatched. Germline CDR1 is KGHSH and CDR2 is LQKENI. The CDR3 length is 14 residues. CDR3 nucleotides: TGTGCCAGCTCAGTCGACAGGGTGACCTACGAGCAGTACTTC. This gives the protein CASSVDRVTYEQYF.

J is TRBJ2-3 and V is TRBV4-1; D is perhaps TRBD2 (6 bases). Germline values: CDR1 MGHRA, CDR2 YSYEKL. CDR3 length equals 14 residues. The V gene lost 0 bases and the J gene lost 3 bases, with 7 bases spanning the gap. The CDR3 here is CASSQEGRTDTQYF. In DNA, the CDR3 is TGCGCCAGCAGCCAAGAAGGGAGGACAGATACGCAGTATTTT.

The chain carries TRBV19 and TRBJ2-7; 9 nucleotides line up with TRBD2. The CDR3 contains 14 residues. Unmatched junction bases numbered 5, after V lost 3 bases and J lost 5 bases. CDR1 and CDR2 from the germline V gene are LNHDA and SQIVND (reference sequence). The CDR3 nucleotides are TGTGCCAGTAGTATGTATAGCGGGAGAAACGAGCAGTACTTC. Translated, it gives CASSMYSGRNEQYF.

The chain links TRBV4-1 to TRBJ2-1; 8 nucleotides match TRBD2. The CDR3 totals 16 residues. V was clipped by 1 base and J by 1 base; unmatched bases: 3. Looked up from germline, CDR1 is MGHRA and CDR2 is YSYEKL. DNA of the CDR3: TGCGCCAGCAGCCAAGCCGGGACTAGGTCCTACAATGAGCAGTTCTTC. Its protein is CASSQAGTRSYNEQFF.

The CDR3, as DNA: TGTGCCATCAGTTCTAATGAAAAACTGTTTTTT. Its translation is CAISSNEKLFF. This rearrangement joins TRBV10-3 to TRBJ1-4, with D uncertain. The V and J ends lost 5 bases and 3 bases respectively, with 1 base between them. The CDR3 length is 11 residues. Germline V gene data show CDR1 as ENHRY and CDR2 as SYGVKD.

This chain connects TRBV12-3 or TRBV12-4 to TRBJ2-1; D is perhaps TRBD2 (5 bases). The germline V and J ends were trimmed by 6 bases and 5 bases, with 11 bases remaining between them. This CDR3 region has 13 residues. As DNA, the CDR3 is TGTGCCAGCAGGCGAGGGCTCAACAATGAGCAGTTCTTC. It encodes CASRRGLNNEQFF.